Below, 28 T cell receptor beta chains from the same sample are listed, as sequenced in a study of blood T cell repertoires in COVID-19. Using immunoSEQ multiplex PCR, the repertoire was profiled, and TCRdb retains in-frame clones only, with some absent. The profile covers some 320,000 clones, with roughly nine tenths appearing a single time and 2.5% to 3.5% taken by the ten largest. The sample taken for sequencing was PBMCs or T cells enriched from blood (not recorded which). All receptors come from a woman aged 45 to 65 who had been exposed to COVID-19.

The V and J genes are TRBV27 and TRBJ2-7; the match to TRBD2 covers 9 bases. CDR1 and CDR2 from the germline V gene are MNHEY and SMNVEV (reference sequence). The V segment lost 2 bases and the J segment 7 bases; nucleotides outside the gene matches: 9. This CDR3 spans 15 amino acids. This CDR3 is CASSLGGGGGGEQYF. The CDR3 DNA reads TGTGCCAGCAGTTTAGGAGGCGGGGGGGGTGGAGAGCAGTACTTC.

The CDR3 DNA is TGCGCCAGCAGCTCAACTAGCGGGGGGATTATCAATGAGCAGTTCTTC. Amino acids: CASSSTSGGIINEQFF. The V call is TRBV5-1, the J call TRBJ2-1; 12 positions agree with TRBD2. This CDR3 has 16 residues. From germline, CDR1 is SGHRS and CDR2 YFSETQ. V dropped 3 bases and J dropped 6; count of bases not matched to a gene: 7.

The CDR3 nucleotides read TGTGCCACCGGGTTTCGGGACAGATTCTACGAGCAGTACTTC. It is translated as CATGFRDRFYEQYF. The V call is TRBV6-5, the J call TRBJ2-7; 7 bases fit TRBD1. CDR1 and CDR2 (germline): MNHEY, SVGAGI. The junction had 12 bases not matched to a gene; V was cut back by 10 bases and J by 3 bases. The CDR3 has 14 amino acids.

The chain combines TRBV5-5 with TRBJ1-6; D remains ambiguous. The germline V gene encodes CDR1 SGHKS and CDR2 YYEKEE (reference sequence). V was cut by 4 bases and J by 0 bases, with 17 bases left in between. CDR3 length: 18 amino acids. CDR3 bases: TGTGCCAGCAGCCCTCTACCCGAGCTACGCTCCTATAATTCACCCCTCCACTTT. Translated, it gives CASSPLPELRSYNSPLHF.

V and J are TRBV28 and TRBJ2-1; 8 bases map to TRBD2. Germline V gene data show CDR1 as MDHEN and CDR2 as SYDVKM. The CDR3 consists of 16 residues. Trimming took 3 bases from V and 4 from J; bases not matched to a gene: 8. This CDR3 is CASSFLGLGRYNEQFF. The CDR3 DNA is TGTGCCAGCAGTTTCTTGGGACTAGGGAGATACAATGAGCAGTTCTTC.

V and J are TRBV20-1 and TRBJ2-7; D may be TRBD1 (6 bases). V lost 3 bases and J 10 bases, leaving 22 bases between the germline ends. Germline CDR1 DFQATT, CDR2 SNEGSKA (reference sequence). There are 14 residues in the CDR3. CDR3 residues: CSASQDSLAGRQYF. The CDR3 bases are TGCAGTGCTAGTCAGGACAGCTTGGCGGGCCGTCAGTACTTC.

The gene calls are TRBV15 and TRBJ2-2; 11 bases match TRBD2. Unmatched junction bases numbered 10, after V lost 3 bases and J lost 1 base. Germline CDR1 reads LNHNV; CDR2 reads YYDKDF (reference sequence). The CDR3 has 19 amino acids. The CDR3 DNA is TGTGCCACCAGCAGGGCGCCATCCGGGACTAGCGGGAACACCGGGGAGCTGTTTTTT. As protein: CATSRAPSGTSGNTGELFF.

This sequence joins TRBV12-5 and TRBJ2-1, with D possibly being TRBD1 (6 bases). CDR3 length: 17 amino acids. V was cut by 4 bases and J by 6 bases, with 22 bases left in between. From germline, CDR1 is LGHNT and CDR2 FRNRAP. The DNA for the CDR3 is TGTGCTAGTGGTTCCGGACGGGCTGGGGGCTCCGGCAATGAGCAGTTCTTC. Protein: CASGSGRAGGSGNEQFF.

The CDR3, as DNA: TGTGCCAGCTCACACGGACAGTCATCTGGAAACACCATATATTTT. The encoded protein is CASSHGQSSGNTIYF. The rearrangement joins TRBV18 to TRBJ1-3; possibly TRBD1 for D (6 bases). CDR1 KGHSH and CDR2 LQKENI come from the germline V gene. The CDR3 totals 15 residues. V lost 4 bases and J lost 1, with 11 bases in between.

CDR3 sequence reads: CASSLYNPSTQYF. In DNA form, the CDR3 reads TGTGCCAGCAGTTTATATAACCCCAGTACGCAGTATTTT. The chain combines TRBV28 with TRBJ2-3; the D is unclear. V was shortened by 1 base and J by 8 bases, with 10 bases between the two germline ends. This CDR3 contains 13 residues. Germline assignment: CDR1 MDHEN and CDR2 SYDVKM.

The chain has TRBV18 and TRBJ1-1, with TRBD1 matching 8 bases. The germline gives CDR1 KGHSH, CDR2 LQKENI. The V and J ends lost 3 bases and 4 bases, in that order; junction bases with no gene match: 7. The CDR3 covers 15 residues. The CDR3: CASSPPAGGGTEAFF. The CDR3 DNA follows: TGTGCCAGCTCACCCCCCGCAGGGGGCGGCACTGAAGCTTTCTTT. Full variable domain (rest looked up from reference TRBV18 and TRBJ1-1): NAGVMQNPRHLVRRRGQEARLRCSPMKGHSHVYWYRQLPEEGLKFMVYLQKENIIDESGMPKERFSAEFPKEGPSILRIQQVVRGDSAAYFCASSPPAGGGTEAFFGQGTRLTVV.

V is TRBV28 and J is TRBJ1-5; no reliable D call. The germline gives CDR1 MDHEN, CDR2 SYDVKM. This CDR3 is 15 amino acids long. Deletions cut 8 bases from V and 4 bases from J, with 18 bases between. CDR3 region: CASRRADPGNQPQHF. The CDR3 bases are TGTGCCAGCCGGCGGGCGGACCCCGGGAATCAGCCCCAGCATTTT.

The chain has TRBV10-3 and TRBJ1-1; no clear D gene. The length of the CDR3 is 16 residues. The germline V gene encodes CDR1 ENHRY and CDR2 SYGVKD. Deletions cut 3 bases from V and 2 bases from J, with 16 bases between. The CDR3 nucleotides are TGTGCCATCAGTGATGCTGCAGCGAGGGCAAACACTGAAGCTTTCTTT. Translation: CAISDAAARANTEAFF.

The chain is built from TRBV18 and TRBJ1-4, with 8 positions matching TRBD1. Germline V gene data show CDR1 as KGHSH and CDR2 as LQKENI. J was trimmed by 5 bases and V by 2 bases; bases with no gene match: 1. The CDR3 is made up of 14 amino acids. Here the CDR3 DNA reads TGTGCCAGCTCACCAACAGGGGGGAATGAAAAACTGTTTTTT. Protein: CASSPTGGNEKLFF.

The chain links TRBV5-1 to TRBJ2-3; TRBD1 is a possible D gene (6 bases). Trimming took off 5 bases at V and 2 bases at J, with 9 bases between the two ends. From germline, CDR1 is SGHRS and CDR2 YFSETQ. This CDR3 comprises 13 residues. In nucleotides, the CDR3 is TGCGCCAGCAGTCGGGACAACACAGATACGCAGTATTTT. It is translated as CASSRDNTDTQYF.

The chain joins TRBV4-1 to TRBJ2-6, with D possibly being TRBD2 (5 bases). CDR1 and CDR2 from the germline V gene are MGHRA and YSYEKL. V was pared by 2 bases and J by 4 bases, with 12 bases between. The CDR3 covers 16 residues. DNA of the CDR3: TGCGCCAGCAGCCAAACTAGTGGCTCGGGGGCCAACGTCCTGACTTTC. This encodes CASSQTSGSGANVLTF.

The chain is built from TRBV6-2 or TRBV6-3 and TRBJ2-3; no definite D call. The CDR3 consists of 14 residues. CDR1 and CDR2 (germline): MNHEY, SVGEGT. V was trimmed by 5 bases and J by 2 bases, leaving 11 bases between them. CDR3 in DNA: TGTGCCAGCAGTCGAAGATACTACACAGATACGCAGTATTTT. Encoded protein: CASSRRYYTDTQYF.

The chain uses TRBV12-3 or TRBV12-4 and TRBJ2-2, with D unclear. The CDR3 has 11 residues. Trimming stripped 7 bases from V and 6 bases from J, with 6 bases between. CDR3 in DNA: TGTGCCAGCACTGCGGCCGGGGAGCTGTTTTTT. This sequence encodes CASTAAGELFF.

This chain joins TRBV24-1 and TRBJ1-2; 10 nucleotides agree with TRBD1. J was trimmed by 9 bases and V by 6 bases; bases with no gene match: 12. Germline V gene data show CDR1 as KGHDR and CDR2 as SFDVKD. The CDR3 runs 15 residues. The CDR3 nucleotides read TGTGCCACCAGTCGTAGGGGACAGGGGTCGGATAGCTACACCTTC. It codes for CATSRRGQGSDSYTF.

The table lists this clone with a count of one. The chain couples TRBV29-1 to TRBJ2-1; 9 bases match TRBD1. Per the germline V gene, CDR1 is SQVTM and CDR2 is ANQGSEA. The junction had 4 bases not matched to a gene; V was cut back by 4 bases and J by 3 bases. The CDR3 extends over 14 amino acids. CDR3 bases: TGCAGCGTTGTCGGGACAGGGCTCTACAATGAGCAGTTCTTC. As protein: CSVVGTGLYNEQFF.

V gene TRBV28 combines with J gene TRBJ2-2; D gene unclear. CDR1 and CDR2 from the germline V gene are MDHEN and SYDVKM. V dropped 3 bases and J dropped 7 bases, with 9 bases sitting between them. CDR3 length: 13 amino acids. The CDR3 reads CASSFREVGELFF. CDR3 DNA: TGTGCCAGCAGTTTTCGTGAGGTCGGGGAGCTGTTTTTT.

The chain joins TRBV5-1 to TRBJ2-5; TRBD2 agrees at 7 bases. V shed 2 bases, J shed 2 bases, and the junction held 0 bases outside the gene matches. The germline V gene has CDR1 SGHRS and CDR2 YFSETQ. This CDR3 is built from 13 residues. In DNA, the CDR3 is TGCGCCAGCAGCTTCGGGGGGCAAGAGACCCAGTACTTC. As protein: CASSFGGQETQYF. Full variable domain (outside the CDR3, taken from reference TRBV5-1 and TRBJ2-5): KAGVTQTPRYLIKTRGQQVTLSCSPISGHRSVSWYQQTPGQGLQFLFEYFSETQRNKGNFPGRFSGRQFSNSRSEMNVSTLELGDSALYLCASSFGGQETQYFGPGTRLLVL.

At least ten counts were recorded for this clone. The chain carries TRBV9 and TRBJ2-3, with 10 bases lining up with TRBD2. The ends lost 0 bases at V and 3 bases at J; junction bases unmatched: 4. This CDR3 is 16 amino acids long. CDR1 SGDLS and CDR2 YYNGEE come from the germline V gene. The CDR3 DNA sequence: TGTGCCAGCAGCGTAGAGGGGACTAGCGCGACAGATACGCAGTATTTT. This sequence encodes CASSVEGTSATDTQYF.

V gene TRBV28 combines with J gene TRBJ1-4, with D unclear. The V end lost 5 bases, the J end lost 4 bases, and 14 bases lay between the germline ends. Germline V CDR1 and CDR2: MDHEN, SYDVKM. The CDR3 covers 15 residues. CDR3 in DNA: TGTGCCAGCAGTCGCTTAGGACTTATTAATGAAAAACTGTTTTTT. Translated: CASSRLGLINEKLFF.

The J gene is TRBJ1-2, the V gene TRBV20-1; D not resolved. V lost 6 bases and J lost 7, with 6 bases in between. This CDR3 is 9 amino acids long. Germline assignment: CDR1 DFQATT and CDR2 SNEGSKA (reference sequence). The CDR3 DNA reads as TGCAGTGCCCTTTTTGGCTACACCTTC. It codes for CSALFGYTF.

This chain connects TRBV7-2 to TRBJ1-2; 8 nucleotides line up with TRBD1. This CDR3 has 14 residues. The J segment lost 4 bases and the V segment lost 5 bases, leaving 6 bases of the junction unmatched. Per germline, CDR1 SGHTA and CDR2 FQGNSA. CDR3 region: CASSLPGQAYGYTF. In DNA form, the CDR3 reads TGTGCCAGCAGCCTCCCGGGACAGGCCTATGGCTACACCTTC.

CDR3 loop: CSVEAVGGAHTEAFF. The CDR3 DNA reads as TGCAGCGTTGAAGCAGTGGGAGGGGCCCACACTGAAGCTTTCTTT. The rearrangement uses TRBV29-1 and TRBJ1-1; tentative D call: TRBD1 (5 bases). Germline loops: CDR1 SQVTM, CDR2 ANQGSEA. This CDR3 has 15 residues. Trimming stripped 1 base from V and 3 bases from J, with 15 bases between.

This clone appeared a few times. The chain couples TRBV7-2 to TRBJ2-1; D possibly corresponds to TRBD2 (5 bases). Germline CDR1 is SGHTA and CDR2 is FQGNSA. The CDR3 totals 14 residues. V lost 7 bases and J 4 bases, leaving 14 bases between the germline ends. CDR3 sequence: CASTPRSGYNEQFF. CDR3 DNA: TGTGCCAGCACCCCTCGGTCGGGATACAATGAGCAGTTCTTC.